This TCR beta chain was observed in a study of T cell responses to AZD1222 COVID-19 vaccine. V was clipped by 2 bases and J by 1 base, with 11 bases between them. The CDR3 is 15 amino acids. Germline CDR1 and CDR2: MNHEY and SVGAGI. Study results and limitations: Just five or six AZD1222 recipients were seropositive at baseline. Donors skewed white British and female; clonal diversity was possibly underestimated. Dominant at 160-218 and 743-854, vaccine-associated CD4 TCRs also spanned spike.

Assay used: immunoSEQ multiplex PCR; TCRdb lists only in-frame clones, some missing. The sample gives about 110,000 clones, around nine tenths of which show up once; roughly 18% is in the top ten. Regarding this clone: Its antigen is currently unknown.

The genes are TRBV6-5 and TRBJ1-1, with unresolved D. This sequence was found in an adult in good health. The sequencing used peripheral blood, collected on day 0 of AZD1222 vaccination. In DNA, the CDR3 is TGTGCCAGCAGTTACCTCCGGACCGGGAACACTGAAGCTTTCTTT. This gives the protein CASSYLRTGNTEAFF.